This is a list of T cell receptor beta chains from one sample in a study of CD8 T cells in ankylosing spondylitis. TCRdb re-called the 5' RACE reads with MiXCR, one entry per CDR3 protein. The sample records about 110,000 distinct CDR3 sequences, under 30% being singletons. Sequenced: synovial fluid, either unsorted or a sorted T cell fraction (not recorded which). The receptor source for this set is a male donor with ankylosing spondylitis. The conserved cysteine and the conserved F or W are not part of the CDR3 here. Fields, in order: V gene, CDR3 protein.

>TRBV11-3
ASSPLAGGPNEQF
>TRBV30
AWSVGGRGNEQF
>TRBV19
ASSIYGAANSPLH
>TRBV27
ASSPGTGVSGANVLT
>TRBV20-1
SALPGLGGVGEQF
>TRBV20-1
SARGTLANTGELF
>TRBV30
AWSVGMPWNEQF
>TRBV27
ASSYASGVGGYSPLH
>TRBV2
ANPASGGETQY
>TRBV29-1
SVGGAGETQY
>TRBV14
ASSDRDRAIAEAF
>TRBV3-1
ASSQEADQPQH
>TRBV20-1
SALGSDWNEQF
>TRBV4-1
ASSQDRGQGTDEQF
>TRBV5-1
ASSPAPSGEGETQY
>TRBV5-1
ASSAPSGQGEAF
>TRBV5-1
ASSERTASADTQY
>TRBV7-8
ASSPRRGAGNTDTQY
>TRBV5-4
ASSMLGDSYNEQF
>TRBV9
ASSAQQGGGGYT
>TRBV7-9
ASSHRARYGYT
>TRBV2
ASRRGGSLNEQF
>TRBV7-2
ASSRQPTSGRTGELF
>TRBV5-1
ASSPEASGSSYNEQF
>TRBV6-5
ASSYSFNQPQH
>TRBV7-9
ASRLTGAYNEQF
>TRBV28
ASSSLVGSYNEQF
>TRBV6-2/TRBV6-3
ASRRLAGENEQF
>TRBV20-1
SVSRSSGNTIY
>TRBV7-2
ASSYQTGNNEQF
>TRBV7-9
ASSLSSGRLYNEQF
>TRBV2
ASRPGQGPSNQPQH
>TRBV7-9
ASSYTGNTEAF
>TRBV10-3
AIRARGVAGAHNEQF
>TRBV5-1
ATNRDTGELF
>TRBV12-3/TRBV12-4
ASSPGPGELF
>TRBV2
ASSEVFAADTQY
>TRBV12-3/TRBV12-4
ASSRTRREQF
>TRBV25-1
ASSEYRKNSPLH
>TRBV20-1
SAPRLAGGADTQY
>TRBV7-2
AAGLAGLNEQF
>TRBV14
ASSHWRDGSPLH
>TRBV12-3/TRBV12-4
ATAPAISNEQF
>TRBV5-1
ASSLGQGRETQY
>TRBV12-3/TRBV12-4
ASSTTRRFSYNEQF
>TRBV11-3
ASKLGRASAGELF
>TRBV4-2
ASSQELAGGEAGELF
>TRBV12-3/TRBV12-4
ASSFDWGEGQPNTEAF
>TRBV13
ASSKYWEENTGELF
>TRBV20-1
SARDTGSGLDTGELF
>TRBV10-2
ASSESWDQVATNEKLF
>TRBV6-6
ATTGANVLT
>TRBV10-2
ASRTEGSTDTQY
>TRBV18
ASSPPKSGVHNEQF